This is a list of T cell receptor beta chains from one sample in a study of shared clonotypes between healthy human individuals. Generated by immunoSEQ multiplex PCR, the TCRdb table keeps only in-frame clones and is missing some. The sample records roughly 1.5 million clones, 95% to 99% being singletons. Sequencing was performed on naive CD4+ T cells sorted from blood. The source is a young man in good health. Both conserved end residues are part of each CDR3. A D gene is named only where the DNA matches it firmly. Rows may omit the clone size; those that give it use once, few, many or a size class.

clone_size	v_call	d_call	j_call	cdr3_aa	cdr3_nt
-	TRBV19	TRBD2	TRBJ2-1	CASSIGVAGGLYNEQFF	TGTGCCAGTAGTATAGGAGTAGCGGGGGGACTATACAATGAGCAGTTCTTC
once	TRBV12-1	-	TRBJ2-3	CASHYVESGNEPTDTQYF	TGTGCCAGCCATTACGTCGAAAGCGGGAATGAACCCACAGATACGCAGTATTTT
once	TRBV9	-	TRBJ2-5	CASSSRGISLQETQYF	TGTGCCAGCAGCTCTCGGGGGATTTCACTCCAAGAGACCCAGTACTTC
-	TRBV9	TRBD1	TRBJ1-5	CASSRGQGISNQPQHF	TGTGCCAGCAGCCGTGGACAGGGGATATCGAATCAGCCCCAGCATTTT
-	TRBV2	-	TRBJ1-2	CASLTLRGVGGYTF	TGTGCCAGCCTGACTCTCAGGGGCGTAGGTGGCTACACCTTC
-	TRBV7-3	TRBD2	TRBJ2-2	CASSLTSLAGGSPGELFF	TGTGCCAGCAGCTTAACGTCACTAGCGGGAGGGAGTCCCGGGGAGCTGTTTTTT
once	TRBV27	-	TRBJ2-1	CASSLGRYNEQFF	TGTGCCAGCAGTTTAGGGCGATACAATGAGCAGTTCTTC
-	TRBV6-1	-	TRBJ2-3	CASRIPDTQYF	TGTGCCAGCCGGATTCCAGATACGCAGTATTTT
-	TRBV7-2	-	TRBJ1-1	CASSLPQPREAFF	TGTGCCAGCAGCCTACCCCAGCCCAGAGAAGCTTTCTTT
-	TRBV7-6	-	TRBJ2-5	CASSLDRQETQYF	TGTGCCAGCAGCTTAGACAGACAAGAGACCCAGTACTTC
once	TRBV9	TRBD2	TRBJ2-1	CASSGGTSGTYNEQFF	TGTGCCAGCAGCGGAGGGACTAGCGGGACCTACAATGAGCAGTTCTTC
-	TRBV4-3	-	TRBJ2-7	CASSQDRLNIVYF	TGCGCCAGCAGCCAAGATCGTCTCAACATAGTGTACTTC
-	TRBV6-5	TRBD2	TRBJ2-3	CASRRTSGSTDTQYF	TGTGCCAGCAGGCGGACTAGCGGGAGCACAGATACGCAGTATTTT
-	TRBV19	TRBD2	TRBJ2-7	CASSIRSGSDEQYF	TGTGCCAGTAGTATTCGTAGCGGGAGTGACGAGCAGTACTTC
-	TRBV14	-	TRBJ2-7	CASSLSIYEQYF	TGTGCCAGCAGCCTTTCCATCTACGAGCAGTACTTC
-	TRBV5-1	TRBD1	TRBJ1-1	CASSGKQGDTEAFF	TGCGCCAGCAGCGGAAAACAGGGGGACACTGAAGCTTTCTTT
once	TRBV4-2	-	TRBJ1-1	CASSQNTEAFF	TGTGCCAGCAGCCAGAACACTGAAGCTTTCTTT
-	TRBV2	-	TRBJ2-2	CASSRRENTGELFF	TGTGCCAGCAGCCGAAGAGAGAACACCGGGGAGCTGTTTTTT
-	TRBV23-1	TRBD1	TRBJ2-7	CASSQATGAKYEQYF	TGCGCCAGCAGTCAAGCCACAGGGGCGAAGTACGAGCAGTACTTC
-	TRBV9	TRBD1	TRBJ2-7	CASSVKRSDKGQTDYEQYF	TGTGCCAGCAGCGTAAAGCGAAGTGATAAGGGACAGACTGACTACGAGCAGTACTTC
-	TRBV7-9	-	TRBJ2-1	CASSLTPPGSYNEQFF	TGTGCCAGCAGCTTAACCCCGCCAGGCTCCTACAATGAGCAGTTCTTC
-	TRBV21-1	-	TRBJ2-1	CARKRSRSLAGGNYNEQFF	TGTGCCAGAAAACGAAGCCGGTCCCTAGCGGGGGGGAATTACAATGAGCAGTTCTTC
-	TRBV7-2	TRBD1	TRBJ1-5	CASNLDRGNQPQHF	TGTGCCAGCAACCTAGACAGGGGCAATCAGCCCCAGCATTTT
-	TRBV9	-	TRBJ2-1	CASSPAERPYNEQFF	TGTGCCAGCAGCCCGGCAGAGCGGCCATACAATGAGCAGTTCTTC
-	TRBV29-1	-	TRBJ2-1	CSVVGRLYNEQFF	TGCAGCGTAGTGGGCCGGTTATACAATGAGCAGTTCTTC
-	TRBV27	-	TRBJ2-7	CASRLAGWVSANSYEQYF	TGTGCCAGCAGGTTGGCGGGCTGGGTGTCGGCCAATTCTTACGAGCAGTACTTC
-	TRBV7-2	-	TRBJ2-7	CASSLGLQAYEQYF	TGTGCCAGCAGCTTAGGTCTACAAGCCTACGAGCAGTACTTC
-	TRBV7-8	-	TRBJ1-5	CASSLAPAGPRQPQHF	TGTGCCAGCAGCTTAGCGCCCGCGGGGCCAAGACAGCCCCAGCATTTT
-	TRBV28	TRBD2	TRBJ2-7	CASSSPSGSFYEQYF	TGTGCCAGCAGTTCTCCTAGCGGGAGTTTCTACGAGCAGTACTTC
-	TRBV2	TRBD2	TRBJ2-1	CASSRLAATNEQFF	TGTGCCAGCAGTCGACTAGCGGCCACCAATGAGCAGTTCTTC
-	TRBV5-1	-	TRBJ2-7	CASSLDSGSYEQYF	TGCGCCAGCAGCTTGGATTCAGGGTCCTACGAGCAGTACTTC
-	TRBV7-2	TRBD2	TRBJ2-7	CASSFSGRGSEQYF	TGTGCCAGCAGCTTTAGCGGGAGGGGCTCCGAGCAGTACTTC
-	TRBV4-1	-	TRBJ2-3	CASSQDPGQYADTQYF	TGCGCCAGCAGCCAAGATCCGGGACAATATGCAGATACGCAGTATTTT
-	TRBV11-2	-	TRBJ1-1	CASSLGPPNTEAFF	TGTGCCAGCAGCTTAGGTCCGCCGAACACTGAAGCTTTCTTT
-	TRBV11-2	-	TRBJ2-7	CASSSRLGSPSYEQYF	TGTGCCAGCAGCTCCCGTTTGGGGAGCCCCTCCTACGAGCAGTACTTC
-	TRBV10-2	-	TRBJ1-5	CASHRQYSNQPQHF	TGCGCCAGCCATAGACAGTATAGCAATCAGCCCCAGCATTTT
-	TRBV5-1	-	TRBJ2-3	CASSLRQGGGSTQYF	TGCGCCAGCAGCCTCCGACAGGGCGGGGGGTCGACGCAGTATTTT
-	TRBV29-1	-	TRBJ2-5	CSGRLRLAETQYF	TGCAGCGGTAGGTTGAGGTTGGCAGAGACCCAGTACTTC
-	TRBV19	-	TRBJ2-5	CASSMKGPQETQYF	TGTGCCAGTAGTATGAAGGGGCCCCAAGAGACCCAGTACTTC
-	TRBV27	TRBD1	TRBJ1-2	CASSFTRLTGGKYGYTF	TGTGCCAGCAGTTTTACCCGTCTGACAGGGGGCAAATATGGCTACACCTTC
-	TRBV19	TRBD1	TRBJ1-3	CASIPDRGVRNTIYF	TGTGCCAGTATCCCCGACAGGGGCGTCCGAAACACCATATATTTT
-	TRBV11-2	-	TRBJ2-7	CATKTAYLYEQYF	TGTGCCACCAAAACAGCTTACCTCTACGAGCAGTACTTC
-	TRBV11-2	-	TRBJ2-7	CASSLGRAYEQYF	TGTGCCAGCAGCTTAGGGCGAGCCTACGAGCAGTACTTC
-	TRBV19	-	TRBJ1-2	CASTTARGIYGYTF	TGTGCCAGTACCACCGCCAGGGGAATTTATGGCTACACCTTC
-	TRBV10-3	TRBD1	TRBJ1-4	CAISEQGGEKLFF	TGTGCCATCAGTGAACAGGGGGGTGAAAAACTGTTTTTT
-	TRBV5-1	-	TRBJ2-5	CAITFWGASETQYF	TGCGCCATTACATTCTGGGGGGCCTCAGAGACCCAGTACTTC
-	TRBV5-4	-	TRBJ2-2	CASSLGERSGELFF	TGTGCCAGCAGCTTGGGCGAGCGGTCCGGGGAGCTGTTTTTT
-	TRBV29-1	-	TRBJ1-5	CSIRDSNQPQHF	TGCAGCATAAGGGATAGCAATCAGCCCCAGCATTTT
once	TRBV30	TRBD2	TRBJ2-2	CAWNPGLADLTGELFF	TGTGCCTGGAACCCGGGACTAGCGGACCTCACCGGGGAGCTGTTTTTT
-	TRBV18	-	TRBJ1-1	CASSPQGSGTEAFF	TGTGCCAGCTCACCACAGGGGAGCGGGACTGAAGCTTTCTTT
-	TRBV5-1	TRBD2	TRBJ2-5	CASSLLPGQGLAAETQYF	TGCGCCAGCAGCTTGTTACCGGGACAGGGACTAGCGGCCGAGACCCAGTACTTC
once	TRBV7-9	TRBD1	TRBJ1-5	CARGQHNQPQHF	TGTGCCAGGGGACAGCACAATCAGCCCCAGCATTTT